A selection of T cell receptor beta chains follows, all from one sample in a study of blood T cell repertoires in COVID-19. Only in-frame clones appear in the TCRdb table, and some are missing; sequencing was by immunoSEQ multiplex PCR. The data show 400,000 to 550,000 clones, with 87% seen just once and roughly 2% held by the top ten. Sequencing was performed on PBMCs or T cells enriched from blood (not recorded which). The source is a woman in her late teens or twenties with acute COVID-19. Each CDR3 is given without its conserved first and last residue.

J: TRBJ2-5; V: TRBV19; CDR3: ASSIRGSQETQY
J: TRBJ1-4; V: TRBV20-1; CDR3: SASSVATNEKLF
J: TRBJ2-2; V: TRBV7-6; CDR3: ASSFKPGTSGTGELF
J: TRBJ2-2; V: TRBV10-2; CDR3: ASIVSANTGELF
J: TRBJ1-1; V: TRBV25-1; CDR3: ASSEYRGNTEAF
J: TRBJ2-5; V: TRBV5-1; CDR3: ASSLRAQGAEQETQY
J: TRBJ1-2; V: TRBV25-1; CDR3: ASSGRDGYT
J: TRBJ1-6; V: TRBV11-2; CDR3: ASSLVSGVNSPLH
J: TRBJ2-1; V: TRBV5-4; CDR3: ASSRSSGGANEQF
J: TRBJ2-7; V: TRBV18; CDR3: ASSPGATYEQY
J: TRBJ2-1; V: TRBV29-1; CDR3: SVEQGKPYNEQF